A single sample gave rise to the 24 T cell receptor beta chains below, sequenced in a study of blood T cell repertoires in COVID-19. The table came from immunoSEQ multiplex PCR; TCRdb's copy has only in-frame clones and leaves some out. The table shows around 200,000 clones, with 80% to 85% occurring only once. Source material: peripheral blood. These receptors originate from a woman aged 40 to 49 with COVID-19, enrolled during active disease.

CDR3 DNA sequence: TGTGCCAGCAGCTTAATAATAGGGGCTGGCACAGATACGCAGTATTTT. Amino acids: CASSLIIGAGTDTQYF. The V and J genes are TRBV7-3 and TRBJ2-3; perhaps TRBD1 as D (5 bases). The V and J ends lost 1 base and 1 base respectively, with 12 bases between them. The CDR3 sequence is 16 residues long. Per germline, CDR1 SGHTA and CDR2 FQGTGA.

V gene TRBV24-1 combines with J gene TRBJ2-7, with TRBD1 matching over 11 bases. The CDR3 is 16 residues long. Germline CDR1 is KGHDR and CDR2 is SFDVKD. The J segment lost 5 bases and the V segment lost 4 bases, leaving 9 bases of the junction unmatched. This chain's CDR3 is CATSDWRGTGGDEQYF. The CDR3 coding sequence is TGTGCCACCAGTGACTGGAGGGGGACAGGGGGGGACGAGCAGTACTTC.

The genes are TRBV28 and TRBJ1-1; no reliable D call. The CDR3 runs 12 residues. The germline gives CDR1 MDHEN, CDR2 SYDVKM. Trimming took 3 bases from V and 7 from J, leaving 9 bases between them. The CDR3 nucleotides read TGTGCCAGCAGTTTCCCTCAGGTTGAAGCTTTCTTT. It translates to CASSFPQVEAFF.

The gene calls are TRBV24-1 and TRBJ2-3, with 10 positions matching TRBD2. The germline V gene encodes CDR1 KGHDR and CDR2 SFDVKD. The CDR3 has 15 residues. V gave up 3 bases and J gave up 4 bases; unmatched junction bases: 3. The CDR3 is CATSDPSGRADTQYF. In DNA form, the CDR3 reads TGTGCCACCAGTGATCCCAGCGGGAGGGCAGATACGCAGTATTTT.

CDR3 protein: CASSPRGQPYNEQFF. DNA for the CDR3: TGTGCCAGCAGCCCTAGGGGACAGCCTTACAATGAGCAGTTCTTC. J is TRBJ2-1 and V is TRBV9, with 7 nucleotides matching TRBD1. V gave up 4 bases and J gave up 4 bases; unmatched junction bases: 8. CDR1 and CDR2 from the germline V gene are SGDLS and YYNGEE. The CDR3 covers 15 residues.

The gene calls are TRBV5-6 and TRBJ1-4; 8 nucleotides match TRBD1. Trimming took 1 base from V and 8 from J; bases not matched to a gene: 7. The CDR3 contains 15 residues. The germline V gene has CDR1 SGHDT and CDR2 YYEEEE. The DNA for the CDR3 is TGTGCCAGCAGCTTGTGGACAGGGTGGGGCGAAAAACTGTTTTTT. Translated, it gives CASSLWTGWGEKLFF.

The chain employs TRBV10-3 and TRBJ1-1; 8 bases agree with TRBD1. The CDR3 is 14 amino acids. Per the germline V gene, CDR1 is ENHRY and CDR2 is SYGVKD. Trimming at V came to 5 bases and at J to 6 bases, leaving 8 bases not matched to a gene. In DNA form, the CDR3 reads TGTGCCATCAGTCCCCAGGGGGCAGGCGCTGAAGCTTTCTTT. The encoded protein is CAISPQGAGAEAFF.

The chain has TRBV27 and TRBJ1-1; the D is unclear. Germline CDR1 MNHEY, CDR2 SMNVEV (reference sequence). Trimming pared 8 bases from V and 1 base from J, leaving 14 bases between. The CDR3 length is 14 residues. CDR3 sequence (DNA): TGTGCCAGCTCCCCGAGCGGGCCGAACACTGAAGCTTTCTTT. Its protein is CASSPSGPNTEAFF.

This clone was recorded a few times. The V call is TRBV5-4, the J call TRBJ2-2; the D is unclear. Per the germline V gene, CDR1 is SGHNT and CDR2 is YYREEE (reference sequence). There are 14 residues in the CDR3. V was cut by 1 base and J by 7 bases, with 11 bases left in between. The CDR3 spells CASSLPERIGELFF. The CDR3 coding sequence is TGTGCCAGCAGCTTGCCTGAGCGAATCGGGGAGCTGTTTTTT.

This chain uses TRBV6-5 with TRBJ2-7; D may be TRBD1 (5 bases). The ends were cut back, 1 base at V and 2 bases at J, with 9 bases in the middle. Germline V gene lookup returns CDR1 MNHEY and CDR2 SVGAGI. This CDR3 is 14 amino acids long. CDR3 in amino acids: CASSYYWGPYEQYF. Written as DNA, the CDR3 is TGTGCCAGCAGTTACTATTGGGGCCCCTACGAGCAGTACTTC.

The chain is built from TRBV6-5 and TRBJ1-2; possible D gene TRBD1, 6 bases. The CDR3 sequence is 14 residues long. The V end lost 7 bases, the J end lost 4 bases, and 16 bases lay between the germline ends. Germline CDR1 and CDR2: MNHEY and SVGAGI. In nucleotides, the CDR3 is TGTGCCAGCACAAACCCGGGGGGCATCTATGGCTACACCTTC. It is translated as CASTNPGGIYGYTF.

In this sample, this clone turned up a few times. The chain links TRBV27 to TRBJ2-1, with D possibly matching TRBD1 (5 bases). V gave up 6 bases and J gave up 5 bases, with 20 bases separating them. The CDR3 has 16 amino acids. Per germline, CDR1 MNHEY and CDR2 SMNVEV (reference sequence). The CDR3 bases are TGTGCCAGCAGCACCCCGTACGGTCAAGGGGACAATGAGCAGTTCTTC. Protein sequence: CASSTPYGQGDNEQFF.

The DNA for the CDR3 is TGTGCCACCTCAAGGGCTAGCGGAGGCTCCTACGAGCAGTACTTC. Residues: CATSRASGGSYEQYF. The chain has TRBV19 and TRBJ2-7; 7 positions agree with TRBD2. Unmatched junction bases numbered 12, after V lost 10 bases and J lost 0 bases. Looked up from germline, CDR1 is LNHDA and CDR2 is SQIVND (reference sequence). The CDR3 totals 15 residues.

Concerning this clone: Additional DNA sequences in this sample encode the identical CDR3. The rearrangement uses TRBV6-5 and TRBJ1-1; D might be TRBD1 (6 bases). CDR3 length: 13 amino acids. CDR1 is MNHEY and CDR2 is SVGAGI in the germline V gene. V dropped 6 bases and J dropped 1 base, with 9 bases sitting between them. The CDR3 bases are TGTGCCAGCAGCTTACAGGGGAACACTGAAGCTTTCTTT. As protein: CASSLQGNTEAFF.

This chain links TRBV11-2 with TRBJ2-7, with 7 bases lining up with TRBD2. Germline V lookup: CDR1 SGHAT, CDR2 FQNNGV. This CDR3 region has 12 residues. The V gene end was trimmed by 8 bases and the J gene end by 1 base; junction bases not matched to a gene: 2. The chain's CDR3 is CASAGASYEQYF. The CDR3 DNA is TGTGCCAGCGCGGGAGCTTCCTACGAGCAGTACTTC.

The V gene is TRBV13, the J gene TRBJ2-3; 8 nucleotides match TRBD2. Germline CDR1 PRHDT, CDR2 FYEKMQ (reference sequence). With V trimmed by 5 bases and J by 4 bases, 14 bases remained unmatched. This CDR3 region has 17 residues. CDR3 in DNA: TGTGCCAGCAGCCCCAAAGCGGGAGTGAGGATCGCAGATACGCAGTATTTT. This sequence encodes CASSPKAGVRIADTQYF. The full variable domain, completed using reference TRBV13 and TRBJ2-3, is AAGVIQSPRHLIKEKRETATLKCYPIPRHDTVYWYQQGPGQDPQFLISFYEKMQSDKGSIPDRFSAQQFSDYHSELNMSSLELGDSALYFCASSPKAGVRIADTQYFGPGTRLTVL.

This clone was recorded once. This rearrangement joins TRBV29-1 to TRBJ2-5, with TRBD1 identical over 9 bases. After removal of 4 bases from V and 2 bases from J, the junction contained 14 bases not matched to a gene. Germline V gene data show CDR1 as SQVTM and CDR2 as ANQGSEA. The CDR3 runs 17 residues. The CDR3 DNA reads TGCAGCGTTGGGGGAAAGTACAGGGGGCGTCAGCAAGAGACCCAGTACTTC. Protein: CSVGGKYRGRQQETQYF.

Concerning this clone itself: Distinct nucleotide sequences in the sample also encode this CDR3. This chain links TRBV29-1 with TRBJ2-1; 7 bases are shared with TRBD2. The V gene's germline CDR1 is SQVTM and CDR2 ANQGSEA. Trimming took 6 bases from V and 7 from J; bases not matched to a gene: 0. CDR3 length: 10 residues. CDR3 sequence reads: CSVGGNEQFF. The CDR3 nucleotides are TGCAGCGTGGGGGGGAATGAGCAGTTCTTC.

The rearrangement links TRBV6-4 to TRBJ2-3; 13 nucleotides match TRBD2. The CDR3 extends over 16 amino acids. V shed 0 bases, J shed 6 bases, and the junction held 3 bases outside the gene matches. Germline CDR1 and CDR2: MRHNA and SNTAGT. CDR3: CASSDSTSGGPDTQYF. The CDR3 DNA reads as TGTGCCAGCAGTGACTCGACTAGCGGGGGGCCGGATACGCAGTATTTT.

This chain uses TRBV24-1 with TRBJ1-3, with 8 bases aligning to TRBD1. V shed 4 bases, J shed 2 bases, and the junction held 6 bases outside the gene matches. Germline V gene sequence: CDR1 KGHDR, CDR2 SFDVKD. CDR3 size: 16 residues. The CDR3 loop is CATSDPLDRAGNTIYF. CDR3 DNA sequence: TGTGCCACCAGTGACCCATTGGACAGGGCTGGAAACACCATATATTTT.

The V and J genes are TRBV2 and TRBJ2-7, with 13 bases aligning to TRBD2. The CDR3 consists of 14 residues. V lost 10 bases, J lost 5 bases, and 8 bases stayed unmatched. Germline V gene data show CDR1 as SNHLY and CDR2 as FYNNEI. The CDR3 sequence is CAISLTSGRDEQYF. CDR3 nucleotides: TGTGCCATCTCCCTCACTAGCGGGAGGGACGAGCAGTACTTC.

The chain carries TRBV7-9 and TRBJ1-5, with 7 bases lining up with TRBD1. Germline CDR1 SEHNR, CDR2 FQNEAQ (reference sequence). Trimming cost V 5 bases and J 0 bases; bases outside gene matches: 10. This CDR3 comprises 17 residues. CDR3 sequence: CASSRVGTADSNQPQHF. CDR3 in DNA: TGTGCCAGCAGCCGCGTGGGGACAGCGGATAGCAATCAGCCCCAGCATTTT. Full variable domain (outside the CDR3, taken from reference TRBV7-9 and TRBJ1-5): DTGVSQNPRHKITKRGQNVTFRCDPISEHNRLYWYRQTLGQGPEFLTYFQNEAQLEKSRLLSDRFSAERPKGSFSTLEIQRTEQGDSAMYLCASSRVGTADSNQPQHFGDGTRLSIL.

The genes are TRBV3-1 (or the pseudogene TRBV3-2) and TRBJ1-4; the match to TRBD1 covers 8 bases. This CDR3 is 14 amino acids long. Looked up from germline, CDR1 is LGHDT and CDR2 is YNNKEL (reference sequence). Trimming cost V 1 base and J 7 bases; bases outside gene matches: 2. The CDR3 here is CASSQVGTGEKLFF. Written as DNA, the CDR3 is TGTGCCAGCAGCCAAGTTGGGACAGGTGAAAAACTGTTTTTT.

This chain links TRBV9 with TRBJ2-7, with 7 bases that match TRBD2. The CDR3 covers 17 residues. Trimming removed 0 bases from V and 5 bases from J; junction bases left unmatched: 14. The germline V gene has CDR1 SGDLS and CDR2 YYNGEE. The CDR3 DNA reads TGTGCCAGCAGCGTAGACCCCGTAGGTCGACTAGCCGACGAGCAGTACTTC. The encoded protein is CASSVDPVGRLADEQYF.